Below, 30 T cell receptor beta chains from the same sample are listed, as sequenced in a study of low-dose radiotherapy and immunotherapy resistance in tumors. TRAV- and TRBV-specific primers were used for first-strand cDNA, which covered alpha and beta chains. TCR amplification ran 15 to 25 PCR cycles using constant-region and V-primer adapter primers. TCRdb used MiXCR to reprocess the reads, holding one entry per CDR3 protein. The data contain 55,000 to 80,000 distinct CDR3 sequences, around 27% of them singletons. Noted time point: before trial treatment. The sample was PBMCs, taken before treatment. Receptors were obtained from a male donor with rectosigmoid adenocarcinoma.

Note on this clonotype: A much bigger clone sits one base away, suggesting this may be a read error. The V call is TRBV7-2, the J call TRBJ2-1, with 9 bases that match TRBD2. The germline gives CDR1 SGHTA, CDR2 FQGNSA. CDR3 size: 15 residues. The CDR3 DNA follows: TGTGCCACCACTATAGCGGGGGCCCGATACAATGAGCAGCTCTTC. The encoded protein is CATTIAGARYNEQLF.

This clonotype appeared a few times. The chain is built from TRBV9 and TRBJ2-1; 7 bases agree with TRBD2. The CDR3 is made up of 13 amino acids. J gave up 5 bases and V 7 bases, and 6 bases lay outside the gene matches. Germline V gene sequence: CDR1 SGDLS, CDR2 YYNGEE. This CDR3 is CASGGDINNEQFF. CDR3 nucleotide sequence: TGTGCCAGCGGGGGGGATATAAACAATGAGCAGTTCTTC.

Concerning this clonotype itself: Just one base apart from a much larger clone, this may be a read error. CDR3 residues: CASSPTGGARDTQYF. The DNA of the CDR3 is TGTGCCAGCAGCCCGACAGGGGGCGCACGGGATACGCAGTATTTT. This chain connects TRBV7-9 to TRBJ2-3; 10 positions match TRBD1. With V trimmed by 5 bases and J by 6 bases, 8 bases remained unmatched. The CDR3 is made up of 15 amino acids. Germline lookup yields CDR1 SEHNR and CDR2 FQNEAQ (reference sequence). Full variable domain (outside the CDR3, taken from reference TRBV7-9 and TRBJ2-3): DTGVSQNPRHKITKRGQNVTFRCDPISEHNRLYWYRQTLGQGPEFLTYFQNEAQLEKSRLLSDRFSAERPKGSFSTLEIQRTEQGDSAMYLCASSPTGGARDTQYFGPGTRLTVL.

For the CDR3, the DNA is TGTGCCAGCAGCTTGAGAACAGGAGACAATGAAAAACTGTTTTTT. Residues: CASSLRTGDNEKLFF. The V and J genes are TRBV5-4 and TRBJ1-4; the D gene is possibly TRBD1 (5 bases). Germline V lookup: CDR1 SGHNT, CDR2 YYREEE (reference sequence). The V end was cut by 1 base, the J end by 5 bases, with 12 bases between. The CDR3 spans 15 residues.

There are many counts of this clonotype. The V and J genes are TRBV19 and TRBJ2-1, with 9 bases identical to TRBD1. Per the germline V gene, CDR1 is LNHDA and CDR2 is SQIVND (reference sequence). There are 14 residues in the CDR3. Trimming cost V 5 bases and J 9 bases; bases outside gene matches: 8. CDR3 sequence reads: CASSPYRGRVEQFF. The DNA for the CDR3 is TGTGCCAGTAGTCCTTACAGGGGGCGCGTTGAGCAGTTCTTC.

The rearrangement uses TRBV21-1 and TRBJ2-3; the table gives TRBD1 as D, unverified against the DNA. TRBV21-1 is tagged as a pseudogene. The CDR3 runs 17 residues. As DNA, the CDR3 is TGTGCCAGCAGCATGCACAGGGGGATGGTTCGAGCAGATACGCAGTATTTT. Translated: CASSMHRGMVRADTQYF.

The chain joins TRBV5-1 to TRBJ2-1; TRBD1 matches at 12 bases. There are 15 residues in the CDR3. V was clipped by 1 base and J by 10 bases; unmatched bases: 6. Per germline, CDR1 SGHRS and CDR2 YFSETQ. The CDR3 bases are TGCGCCAGCAGCTTGCCGGGACAGGGGGCCTACGAGCAGTTCTTC. Residues: CASSLPGQGAYEQFF.

This clonotype was picked up many times. The gene calls are TRBV3-1 and TRBJ2-7, with D hard to call. Per germline, CDR1 LGHDT and CDR2 YNNKEL (reference sequence). This CDR3 contains 14 residues. Trimming took off 5 bases at V and 3 bases at J, with 14 bases between the two ends. For the CDR3, the DNA is TGTGCCAGCAGCAACCAGTTTGTGCTCTACGAGCAGTACTTC. This encodes CASSNQFVLYEQYF.

This clonotype appeared many times. V usage is TRBV18 and J usage is TRBJ1-4; tentative D call: TRBD1 (5 bases). Trimming removed 2 bases from V and 0 bases from J, with 7 bases in between. The germline V gene has CDR1 KGHSH and CDR2 LQKENI. This CDR3 region has 15 residues. As DNA, the CDR3 is TGTGCCAGCTCACCAGACAGAGCAACTAATGAAAAACTGTTTTTT. It is translated as CASSPDRATNEKLFF.

This sequence joins TRBV29-1 and TRBJ2-1; TRBD2 matches 12 bases. CDR1 is SQVTM, CDR2 ANQGSEA, per germline. V was clipped by 7 bases and J by 3 bases; unmatched bases: 4. The length of the CDR3 is 14 residues. The CDR3 reads CSALAGGYYNEQFF. As DNA, the CDR3 is TGCAGCGCCCTAGCGGGAGGGTACTACAATGAGCAGTTCTTC.

This clonotype showed up many times. The J gene is TRBJ2-1, the V gene TRBV6-2 or TRBV6-3; TRBD1 might be the D (5 bases). The CDR3 runs to 15 residues. Between the trimmed V and J ends, which lost 6 bases and 2 bases, there was a span of 14 bases. Germline V lookup: CDR1 MNHEY, CDR2 SVGEGT. The CDR3 loop is CASRIDSATYNEQFF. CDR3 DNA: TGTGCCAGCAGGATAGACAGCGCCACCTACAATGAGCAGTTCTTC.

Concerning this clonotype itself: One base separates it from a far larger clone, so it is likely a read error. CDR3 sequence: CASSLAGRETYEQFF. The CDR3 nucleotides are TGTGCCAGCAGCTTGGCCGGCAGAGAAACCTACGAGCAGTTCTTC. The chain combines TRBV5-5 with TRBJ2-1; unclear D gene. Looked up from germline, CDR1 is SGHKS and CDR2 is YYEKEE (reference sequence). CDR3 length equals 15 residues. The V end lost 0 bases, the J end lost 10 bases, and 17 bases lay between the germline ends.

There are many counts of this clonotype. The V call is TRBV27, the J call TRBJ1-5; unclear D gene. The CDR3 is 16 residues long. The V gene's germline CDR1 is MNHEY and CDR2 SMNVEV (reference sequence). V gave up 4 bases and J gave up 2 bases, with 15 bases separating them. For the CDR3, the DNA is TGTGCCAGCAGTTCATCCTGGGGAACGGGCAATCAGCCCCAGCATTTT. Its translation: CASSSSWGTGNQPQHF.

By share of the sample, this clonotype is medium-sized (0.01 to 0.1%). The chain employs TRBV6-4 and TRBJ2-2, with a possible D match to TRBD2 (6 bases). This CDR3 region has 14 residues. V shed 2 bases and J shed 6 bases, with 10 bases lying between them. Per the germline V gene, CDR1 is MRHNA and CDR2 is SNTAGT. The CDR3, as DNA: TGTGCCAGCAGTGACGGCGGGACTGCCGGGGAGCTGTTTTTT. Amino acids: CASSDGGTAGELFF.

This clonotype was detected ten times or more. The chain uses TRBV5-4 and TRBJ2-5; no reliable D call. The V end was cut by 0 bases, the J end by 2 bases, with 11 bases between. Germline lookup yields CDR1 SGHNT and CDR2 YYREEE (reference sequence). The CDR3 covers 15 residues. The chain's CDR3 is CASSLAAAAQETQYF. CDR3 DNA sequence: TGTGCCAGCAGCTTGGCCGCGGCAGCACAAGAGACCCAGTACTTC. Variable domain in full (rest from reference TRBV5-4 and TRBJ2-5): ETGVTQSPTHLIKTRGQQVTLRCSSQSGHNTVSWYQQALGQGPQFIFQYYREEENGRGNFPPRFSGLQFPNYSSELNVNALELDDSALYLCASSLAAAAQETQYFGPGTRLLVL.

This clonotype was recorded only once. Given a far larger clone just one base away, this is likely a sequencing read error. Here the CDR3 omits its conserved ending phenylalanine or tryptophan, so a read error is the likely source. The DNA is omitted, as the CDR3 cannot be located on it reliably, and the CDR3 follows TCRdb's listing. The chain links TRBV6-6 to TRBJ1-2. The CDR3 length equals 10 residues, ends included. Germline lookup yields CDR1 MNHNY and CDR2 SVGAGI (reference sequence). The CDR3 sequence is CASSLAFATL.

This clonotype was seen repeatedly, ten times or more. This rearrangement joins TRBV29-1 to TRBJ2-6; TRBD1 agrees at 9 bases. This CDR3 has 18 amino acids. From germline, CDR1 is SQVTM and CDR2 ANQGSEA. V lost 2 bases to trimming and J lost 0 bases; unmatched junction nucleotides: 8. Here the CDR3 DNA reads TGCAGCGTTGAATTCGGGACAGGGCTTTTCTCTGGGGCCAACGTCCTGACTTTC. Its protein is CSVEFGTGLFSGANVLTF.

In its sample, this clonotype was seen a few times. The CDR3 here is CASGQNTGELFF. The CDR3 DNA follows: TGTGCCAGCGGACAGAACACCGGGGAGCTGTTTTTT. The rearrangement joins TRBV19 to TRBJ2-2, with D perhaps matching TRBD1 (5 bases). The CDR3 extends over 12 amino acids. In germline, CDR1 is LNHDA, CDR2 SQIVND (reference sequence). The V end lost 9 bases, the J end lost 1 base, and 6 bases lay between the germline ends.

Details on this clonotype: A much more abundant neighbour one base away suggests this may be a read error. The rearrangement uses TRBV18 and TRBJ1-3, with D tentatively TRBD1 (5 bases). Germline CDR1 KGHSH, CDR2 LQKENI. CDR3 size: 15 residues. V was trimmed by 1 base and J by 5 bases, leaving 12 bases between them. CDR3 amino acids: CASSPQGLGRNTIYF. CDR3 nucleotide sequence: TGTGCCAGCTCACCACAGGGGTTGGGAAGAAACACCATATATTTT.

The chain uses TRBV7-2 and TRBJ2-2; D perhaps matches TRBD2 (5 bases). The ends were cut back, 1 base at V and 7 bases at J, with 10 bases in the middle. This CDR3 comprises 14 residues. CDR1 and CDR2 (germline): SGHTA, FQGNSA. CDR3 coding DNA: TGTGCCAGCAGCTTAGTCGGGATAGGCGGGGAGCTGTTTTTT. Amino acid sequence: CASSLVGIGGELFF.

This clonotype occurred many times. This chain joins TRBV19 and TRBJ2-4; tentatively, D is TRBD1 (5 bases). Germline loops: CDR1 LNHDA, CDR2 SQIVND (reference sequence). Trimming removed 4 bases at V and 7 bases at J, with 11 bases between. The CDR3 is made up of 13 amino acids. The CDR3 region is CASSTGNRNIQYF. The CDR3 DNA reads as TGTGCCAGTAGTACAGGGAATCGGAACATTCAGTACTTC.

The chain recombines TRBV5-4 with TRBJ2-5; TRBD2 agrees at 8 bases. CDR3 length equals 16 residues. Germline assignment: CDR1 SGHNT and CDR2 YYREEE (reference sequence). The junction had 9 bases not matched to a gene; V was cut back by 0 bases and J by 5 bases. The CDR3 region is CASSLDGTRGRETQYF. The CDR3 nucleotides read TGTGCCAGCAGCTTGGACGGGACTAGGGGACGGGAGACCCAGTACTTC. The full variable domain, in which reference TRBV5-4 and TRBJ2-5 provide the parts outside the CDR3, is ETGVTQSPTHLIKTRGQQVTLRCSSQSGHNTVSWYQQALGQGPQFIFQYYREEENGRGNFPPRFSGLQFPNYSSELNVNALELDDSALYLCASSLDGTRGRETQYFGPGTRLLVL.

Of note for this clonotype: With only one base between it and a far larger clone, this is likely a read error. Here the CDR3 reads CASSLKSSYSSPLHF. The CDR3 coding sequence is TGTGCCAGCAGCTTAAAGAGCTCCTATAGTTCACCCCTCCACTTT. The chain joins TRBV7-8 to TRBJ1-6; D is uncertain. The germline gives CDR1 SGHVS, CDR2 FQNEAQ. CDR3 length equals 15 residues.

The chain carries TRBV5-8 and TRBJ1-5; D may be TRBD1 (6 bases). The CDR3 runs to 16 residues. CDR1 is SGHTS, CDR2 YDEGEE, per germline. The V gene lost 1 base and the J gene lost 1 base, with 12 bases spanning the gap. For the CDR3, the DNA is TGTGCCAGCAGCTTGCGGGGGCAAGCGAGCAATCAGCCCCAGCATTTT. Translation gives CASSLRGQASNQPQHF.

This clonotype was counted only a few times. CDR3 DNA: TGTGCCAGCAGCCAAGACAGCGTGACAGGCCGAGAGACCCAGTACTTC. Its translation: CASSQDSVTGRETQYF. This chain joins TRBV4-2 and TRBJ2-5; maybe TRBD1 (6 bases). Germline-derived CDR1 and CDR2 are LGHNA and YNFKEQ. Between the trimmed V and J ends, which lost 0 bases and 4 bases, there was a span of 15 bases. The CDR3 has 16 amino acids.

Sample share makes this clonotype medium-sized. The V and J genes are TRBV11-3 and TRBJ2-1; 14 bases fit TRBD2. V trimming: 0 bases; J trimming: 6 bases; junction bases outside the gene matches: 7. Germline CDR1 SGHNT, CDR2 YENEEA. The CDR3 totals 18 residues. This CDR3 is CASSLDQSGTSGGNEQFF. CDR3 in DNA: TGTGCCAGCAGCTTAGACCAGAGCGGGACTAGCGGGGGCAATGAGCAGTTCTTC.

Many counts were recorded for this clonotype. The V and J genes are TRBV2 and TRBJ2-3, with 8 bases fitting TRBD2. The CDR3 has 14 residues. Germline V lookup: CDR1 SNHLY, CDR2 FYNNEI. Trimming removed 5 bases from V and 2 bases from J; junction bases left unmatched: 3. The CDR3 nucleotides are TGTGCCAGCAGTTTTAGCGGGGTCACAGATACGCAGTATTTT. Translated: CASSFSGVTDTQYF.

As for this clonotype: This likely traces to a read error, being one base from a far larger clone. The chain uses TRBV5-6 and TRBJ2-1; the match to TRBD1 covers 9 bases. V dropped 5 bases and J dropped 10; count of bases not matched to a gene: 13. The germline CDR1 and CDR2 sequences are SGHDT and YYEEEE. This CDR3 region has 15 residues. The CDR3 spells CASSPGTGTLYEQFF. DNA of the CDR3: TGTGCCAGCAGTCCCGGGACAGGGACTCTCTACGAGCAGTTCTTC.

At least ten counts were recorded for this clonotype. The V gene is TRBV4-3, the J gene TRBJ2-3; D gene ambiguous. The CDR3 is 14 amino acids. CDR1 is LGHNA, CDR2 YSLEER, per germline. The germline V and J ends were trimmed by 0 bases and 6 bases, with 10 bases remaining between them. The DNA of the CDR3 is TGCGCCAGCAGCCAAGATCTTTGGGGTGATACGCAGTATTTT. Translating gives CASSQDLWGDTQYF.

This clonotype has ten or more counts. This rearrangement joins TRBV20-1 to TRBJ2-3; D is ambiguous. V lost 5 bases and J 0 bases, leaving 9 bases between the germline ends. The CDR3 loop spans 13 amino acids. Germline-derived CDR1 and CDR2 are DFQATT and SNEGSKA (reference sequence). DNA for the CDR3: TGCAGTGCTCCGAGTCCTAGCACAGATACGCAGTATTTT. Its protein product is CSAPSPSTDTQYF.